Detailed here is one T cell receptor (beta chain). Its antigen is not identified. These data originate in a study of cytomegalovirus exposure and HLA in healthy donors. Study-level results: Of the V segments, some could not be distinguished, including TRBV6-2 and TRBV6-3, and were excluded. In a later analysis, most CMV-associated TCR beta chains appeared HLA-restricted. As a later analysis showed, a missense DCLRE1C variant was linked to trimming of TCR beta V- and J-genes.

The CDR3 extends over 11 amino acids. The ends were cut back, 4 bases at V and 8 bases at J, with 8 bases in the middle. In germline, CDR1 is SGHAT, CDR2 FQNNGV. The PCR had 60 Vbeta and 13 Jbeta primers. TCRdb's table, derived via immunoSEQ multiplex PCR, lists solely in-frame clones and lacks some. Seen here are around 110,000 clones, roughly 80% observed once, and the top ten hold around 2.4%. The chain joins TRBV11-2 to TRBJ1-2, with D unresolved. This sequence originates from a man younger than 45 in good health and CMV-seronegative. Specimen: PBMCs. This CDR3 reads CASSSLGGYTF. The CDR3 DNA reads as TGTGCCAGCAGCTCCCTGGGCGGCTACACCTTC.